This TCR beta chain was obtained from a study of OX40 agonist ivuxolimab in advanced cancers. Study-wide context: Patients enrolled in dose escalation were diagnosed with hepatocellular carcinoma, melanoma, renal cell or head and neck cancer. General observations from the study: Several nonresponders also turned out to have low normalized T-cell clonal expansion.

Germline assignment: CDR1 MDHEN and CDR2 SYDVKM. Trimming took off 2 bases at V and 0 bases at J, with 11 bases between the two ends. This CDR3 has 15 amino acids. Assay used: immunoSEQ multiplex PCR; TCRdb lists only in-frame clones, some missing. Of 50,000 to 55,000 clones in the sample, 80% to 90% were seen once. About this clone itself: What it binds is unknown.

The rearrangement joins TRBV28 to TRBJ2-7; D is unclear. This TCR was sampled from an adult with an advanced solid tumor such as melanoma, head and neck, liver or kidney cancer. This specimen was CD4+ or CD8+ T cells sorted from blood, taken in a trial of the OX40 agonist ivuxolimab. The CDR3 reads CASSLRRGFSYEQYF. The CDR3 nucleotides are TGTGCCAGCAGTTTACGGCGAGGTTTCTCCTACGAGCAGTACTTC.